Listed below are T cell receptor beta chains from one sample, sequenced in a study of cytomegalovirus exposure and HLA in healthy donors. Assay: immunoSEQ multiplex PCR; the TCRdb copy retains only in-frame clones and omits some. Of some 150,000 clones listed, more than 75% were seen once; the top ten hold roughly 5.9%. Sequencing input: PBMCs. The receptors stem from a woman in her thirties or forties in good health and CMV-seropositive. The CDR3 runs from the conserved cysteine through the conserved F or W.

j_call | v_call | cdr3_aa
TRBJ2-2 | TRBV30 | CAWSPGVLTGELFF
TRBJ2-2 | TRBV5-4 | CASSLAGGPAAGELFF
TRBJ2-2 | TRBV5-5 | CASSPNTGELFF
TRBJ1-5 | TRBV6-1 | CASGDIWSSNQPQHF
TRBJ1-2 | TRBV27 | CASSQYGYTF
TRBJ1-1 | TRBV30 | CAWSVWGGGLNTEAFF
TRBJ2-7 | TRBV6-5 | CASSYSGGSYEQYF
TRBJ2-1 | TRBV5-4 | CASSFGLAGGGSYNEQFF
TRBJ2-2 | TRBV19 | CASTLGGAGAIGTGELFF
TRBJ2-7 | TRBV13 | CASSAQSGESVYEQYF
TRBJ2-7 | TRBV6-5 | CASSYSAGGSSEQYF
TRBJ2-5 | TRBV19 | CASSIYGGETQYF
TRBJ2-1 | TRBV5-6 | CASSSRTGVGKVNEQFF
TRBJ2-3 | TRBV2 | CASTSGTSGRARAPDTQYF
TRBJ2-1 | TRBV5-1 | CASVFVAGGPYEQFF
TRBJ2-7 | TRBV19 | CASRFHSGSYEQYF
TRBJ2-2 | TRBV15 | CATSRDITGTARSGELFF